Listed here is a single TCR beta chain. This sample was taken from a study of blood T cell repertoires in COVID-19. Study details: Acute-phase and convalescent COVID-19 samples originated in the United States, Italy and Spain. T cells, B-cell-depleted T cells, or PBMCs provided the cDNA or gDNA that served as material.

Original methodology: Estimates of nucleated cell counts were drawn from the amplification of reference gene primers. Sequencing used immunoSEQ multiplex PCR; TCRdb keeps in-frame clones, though not all of them. V, J and clone size reflect that table, while D and trimming were determined from the DNA. The data hold around 400,000 clones, with approximately 87% observed a single time. One Seattle source followed patients from active infection through their disease course. V was clipped by 8 bases and J by 7 bases; unmatched bases: 8. Per germline, CDR1 MNHEY and CDR2 SVGAGI. The CDR3 spans 14 residues.

The chain uses TRBV6-5 and TRBJ1-2, with 12 bases aligning to TRBD1. The sequencing sample was made of peripheral blood. The sequence was collected from a woman in her 30s with COVID-19, enrolled during active disease. The CDR3: CASGGQGANGGYTF. CDR3 in DNA: TGTGCCAGCGGGGGACAGGGGGCTAACGGTGGCTACACCTTC.